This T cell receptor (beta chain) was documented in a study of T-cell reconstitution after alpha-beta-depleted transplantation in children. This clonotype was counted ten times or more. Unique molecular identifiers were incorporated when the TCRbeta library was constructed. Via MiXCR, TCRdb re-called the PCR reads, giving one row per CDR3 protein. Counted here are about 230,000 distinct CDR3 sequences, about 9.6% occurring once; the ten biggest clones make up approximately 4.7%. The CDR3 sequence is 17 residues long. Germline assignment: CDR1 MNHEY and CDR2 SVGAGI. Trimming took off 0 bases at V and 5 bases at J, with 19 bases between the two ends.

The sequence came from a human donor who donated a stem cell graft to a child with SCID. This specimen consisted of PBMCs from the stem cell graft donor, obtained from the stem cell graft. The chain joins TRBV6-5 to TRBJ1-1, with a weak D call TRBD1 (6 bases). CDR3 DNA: TGTGCCAGCAGTTACTCGATCGTTAGGGGGAGCACGACTGAAGCTTTCTTT. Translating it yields CASSYSIVRGSTTEAFF.